What follows are 20 T cell receptor beta chains derived from one specimen sequenced in a study of T cell responses to AZD1222 COVID-19 vaccine. Measured with immunoSEQ multiplex PCR; TCRdb has only the in-frame clones, and not every one. This sample has around 130,000 clones, with 93% found just once. The sequencing used peripheral blood, collected on day 0 of AZD1222 vaccination. All receptors come from an adult in good health.

The chain couples TRBV19 to TRBJ2-1; either TRBD1 or TRBD2 may supply D (7 bases each). Trimming took 3 bases from V and 8 from J, leaving 23 bases between them. CDR3 size: 17 residues. Germline V gives CDR1 LNHDA, CDR2 SQIVND (reference sequence). The CDR3 region is CASSMEYWRGGGDEQFF. In DNA form, the CDR3 reads TGTGCCAGTAGTATGGAGTATTGGCGGGGAGGGGGCGATGAGCAGTTCTTC.

The V call is TRBV7-2, the J call TRBJ2-1, with 8 bases lining up with TRBD2. This CDR3 is 16 amino acids long. CDR1 SGHTA and CDR2 FQGNSA come from the germline V gene. V was pared by 7 bases and J by 4 bases, with 12 bases of the junction left unmatched. The CDR3 coding sequence is TGTGCCAGCACCAACGGTCCGGAGCGGGGGTACAATGAGCAGTTCTTC. Translation gives CASTNGPERGYNEQFF.

This clone has a single count. The genes are TRBV6-2 or TRBV6-3 and TRBJ2-1; no reliable D call. V shed 0 bases and J shed 5 bases, with 11 bases lying between them. Germline V gene lookup returns CDR1 MNHEY and CDR2 SVGEGT. The CDR3 loop spans 15 amino acids. CDR3 loop: CASSYSMPKHNEQFF. The CDR3 nucleotides are TGTGCCAGCAGTTACTCGATGCCGAAACACAATGAGCAGTTCTTC.

The chain carries TRBV30 and TRBJ1-1; a possible D gene is TRBD1 (5 bases). Germline-derived CDR1 and CDR2 are GTSNPN and SVGIG (reference sequence). The CDR3 totals 14 residues. Trimming left V 4 bases short and J 1 base short, with 13 bases between. The CDR3 DNA is TGTGCCTGGACCATTTCGGGGACGAACACTGAAGCTTTCTTT. It translates to CAWTISGTNTEAFF.

This chain links TRBV30 with TRBJ2-3; 9 bases match TRBD2. There are 15 residues in the CDR3. Trimming at V came to 2 bases and at J to 4 bases, leaving 7 bases not matched to a gene. Per the germline V gene, CDR1 is GTSNPN and CDR2 is SVGIG (reference sequence). The CDR3 loop is CAWSYSGGRSDTQYF. CDR3 in DNA: TGTGCCTGGAGTTATAGCGGGGGTAGGTCAGATACGCAGTATTTT. Supplemented by reference TRBV30 and TRBJ2-3, the full variable domain reads SQTIHQWPATLVQPVGSPLSLECTVEGTSNPNLYWYRQAAGRGLQLLFYSVGIGQISSEVPQNLSASRPQDRQFILSSKKLLLSDSGFYLCAWSYSGGRSDTQYFGPGTRLTVL.

The chain couples TRBV7-3 to TRBJ2-3; 9 nucleotides match TRBD2. V trimming: 7 bases; J trimming: 2 bases; junction bases outside the gene matches: 4. Germline lookup yields CDR1 SGHTA and CDR2 FQGTGA. The CDR3 loop spans 14 amino acids. CDR3 bases: TGTGCCAGCAAGGAGCGGGGGGTCACAGATACGCAGTATTTT. It is translated as CASKERGVTDTQYF.

The chain uses TRBV30 and TRBJ2-3; 12 positions match TRBD1. Trimming at V came to 0 bases and at J to 10 bases, leaving 8 bases not matched to a gene. Germline V gene sequence: CDR1 GTSNPN, CDR2 SVGIG (reference sequence). This CDR3 region has 15 residues. The CDR3 DNA sequence: TGTGCCTGGAGTGTCCGGGACAGGGGGCGCGTAGCGCAGTATTTT. The encoded protein is CAWSVRDRGRVAQYF.

This clone was picked up one time. The chain employs TRBV27 and TRBJ2-2, with 10 bases identical to TRBD2. Trimming cost V 5 bases and J 4 bases; bases outside gene matches: 4. The CDR3 runs to 15 residues. In germline, CDR1 is MNHEY, CDR2 SMNVEV (reference sequence). CDR3 sequence: CASSPVAGGTGELFF. The DNA of the CDR3 is TGTGCCAGCAGTCCCGTAGCGGGAGGCACCGGGGAGCTGTTTTTT.

This clone appeared a single time. The V call is TRBV5-4, the J call TRBJ1-1; D not resolved. The germline CDR1 and CDR2 sequences are SGHNT and YYREEE (reference sequence). V lost 3 bases to trimming and J lost 8 bases, with 8 bases between them. The CDR3 has 11 residues. The CDR3 spells CASSSTDEAFF. The CDR3 nucleotides are TGTGCCAGCAGCTCGACGGACGAAGCTTTCTTT.

The rearrangement uses TRBV7-2 and TRBJ2-1; D remains unclear. Trimming removed 0 bases at V and 2 bases at J, with 11 bases between. The CDR3 spans 16 residues. CDR1 and CDR2 from the germline V gene are SGHTA and FQGNSA. The CDR3 coding sequence is TGTGCCAGCAGCTTAGCAGGCAGGAACACCTACAATGAGCAGTTCTTC. Protein: CASSLAGRNTYNEQFF.

V and J are TRBV5-6 and TRBJ2-2; D may be TRBD2 (5 bases). The CDR3 is 16 amino acids. CDR1 SGHDT and CDR2 YYEEEE come from the germline V gene. The V end was cut by 4 bases, the J end by 2 bases, with 15 bases between. The chain's CDR3 is CASSRGVKGNTGELFF. The CDR3 region has the DNA TGTGCCAGCAGCCGGGGTGTGAAGGGAAACACCGGGGAGCTGTTTTTT.

Here the CDR3 reads CASSPRTSGGYEQYF. DNA of the CDR3: TGTGCCAGCAGTCCCCGTACTAGCGGGGGGTACGAGCAGTACTTC. The rearrangement joins TRBV2 to TRBJ2-7; TRBD2 matches at 12 bases. J was trimmed by 4 bases and V by 5 bases; bases with no gene match: 6. The germline V gene has CDR1 SNHLY and CDR2 FYNNEI. CDR3 length: 15 amino acids.

V is TRBV19 and J is TRBJ2-1, with D possibly called TRBD1 or TRBD2 (5 bases each). With 5 bases removed from V and 7 bases from J, the gap between germline ends came to 9 bases. Germline CDR1 and CDR2: LNHDA and SQIVND (reference sequence). This CDR3 is built from 12 residues. CDR3 in DNA: TGTGCCAGTAGTGGGACCGGGAATGAGCAGTTCTTC. Translation gives CASSGTGNEQFF.

This chain links TRBV6-5 with TRBJ1-1; TRBD1 is a possible D gene (5 bases). Trimming cost V 3 bases and J 1 base, with 9 bases left between them. The CDR3 is 14 residues long. CDR1 is MNHEY and CDR2 is SVGAGI in the germline V gene. The CDR3 loop reads CASSYGASNTEAFF. CDR3 DNA sequence: TGTGCCAGCAGTTATGGGGCTTCGAACACTGAAGCTTTCTTT.

DNA for the CDR3: TGTGCCAGCAGTGCACTAAACAGGGGAGACTATGGCTACACCTTC. Translation: CASSALNRGDYGYTF. The gene calls are TRBV28 and TRBJ1-2; 7 nucleotides line up with TRBD1. The junction had 9 bases not matched to a gene; V was cut back by 5 bases and J by 3 bases. The germline CDR1 and CDR2 sequences are MDHEN and SYDVKM. The CDR3 extends over 15 amino acids.

V usage is TRBV5-6 and J usage is TRBJ2-1, with D perhaps TRBD2 (5 bases). In germline, CDR1 is SGHDT, CDR2 YYEEEE. The CDR3 consists of 15 residues. Deletions cut 1 base from V and 9 bases from J, with 17 bases between. CDR3 region: CASSLSPTTMVEQFF. The CDR3 DNA is TGTGCCAGCAGCTTGTCCCCGACTACAATGGTTGAGCAGTTCTTC.

This clone came up once. V gene TRBV5-1 combines with J gene TRBJ1-2; D possibly corresponds to TRBD1 (5 bases). V was clipped by 0 bases and J by 2 bases, with 8 bases between them. The CDR3 covers 14 residues. Germline CDR1 SGHRS, CDR2 YFSETQ. This chain's CDR3 is CASSLGQINYGYTF. The DNA for the CDR3 is TGCGCCAGCAGCTTGGGACAGATAAACTATGGCTACACCTTC.

The gene calls are TRBV3-1 (or the pseudogene TRBV3-2) and TRBJ2-7; D possibly corresponds to TRBD2 (6 bases). The CDR3 spans 13 residues. Germline CDR1 is LGHDT and CDR2 is YNNKEL (reference sequence). Trimming pared 4 bases from V and 6 bases from J, leaving 13 bases between. This CDR3 is CASSRGEAGEQYF. In nucleotides, the CDR3 is TGTGCCAGCAGCCGAGGGGAGGCGGGCGAGCAGTACTTC.

V usage is TRBV7-2 and J usage is TRBJ2-3; 8 bases match TRBD2. The CDR3 is made up of 13 amino acids. J lost 8 bases, V lost 5 bases, and 6 bases had no gene match. Germline CDR1 reads SGHTA; CDR2 reads FQGNSA. This chain's CDR3 is CASSPLAGSTQYF. The CDR3 nucleotides read TGTGCCAGCAGCCCATTAGCGGGGTCTACGCAGTATTTT.

This clone was detected a few times. The V call is TRBV19, the J call TRBJ2-7, with D uncertain. The CDR3 loop spans 14 amino acids. V was cut by 1 base and J by 2 bases, with 9 bases left in between. Germline V gene sequence: CDR1 LNHDA, CDR2 SQIVND (reference sequence). The CDR3: CASSIGYGAYEQYF. DNA of the CDR3: TGTGCCAGTAGTATAGGGTACGGCGCCTACGAGCAGTACTTC.